The clone carrying this TCR beta chain has ten or more counts. Its antigen is unidentified. The germline gives CDR1 SGHTA, CDR2 FQGNSA. This CDR3 is built from 13 residues. The ends were cut back, 4 bases at V and 6 bases at J, with 12 bases in the middle. A single record per CDR3 protein comes from TCRdb applying MiXCR to the reads. The sample carries a few hundred thousand distinct CDR3 sequences, around 27% recorded once. The sample comes from a study of T cell repertoires in cytomegalovirus infection. In the study overall: Through public TCR beta signatures, both CMV infection and matching HLA type were indicated.

Notes on the study in general: In two of eight donors, the top clonotype was HLA-C-restricted CMV-specific. Summed frequency of shared TCR beta families picked out CMV carriers who also had the relevant HLA.

The source is a human donor in good health (CMV status not recorded). Some clones in this sample may be carry-over from other donors' samples. The J gene is TRBJ2-5, the V gene TRBV7-2; TRBD2 might be the D (5 bases). The specimen was PBMCs. The CDR3: CASSSGSGKTQYF. In nucleotides, the CDR3 is TGTGCCAGCAGCTCGGGATCGGGGAAGACCCAGTACTTC.